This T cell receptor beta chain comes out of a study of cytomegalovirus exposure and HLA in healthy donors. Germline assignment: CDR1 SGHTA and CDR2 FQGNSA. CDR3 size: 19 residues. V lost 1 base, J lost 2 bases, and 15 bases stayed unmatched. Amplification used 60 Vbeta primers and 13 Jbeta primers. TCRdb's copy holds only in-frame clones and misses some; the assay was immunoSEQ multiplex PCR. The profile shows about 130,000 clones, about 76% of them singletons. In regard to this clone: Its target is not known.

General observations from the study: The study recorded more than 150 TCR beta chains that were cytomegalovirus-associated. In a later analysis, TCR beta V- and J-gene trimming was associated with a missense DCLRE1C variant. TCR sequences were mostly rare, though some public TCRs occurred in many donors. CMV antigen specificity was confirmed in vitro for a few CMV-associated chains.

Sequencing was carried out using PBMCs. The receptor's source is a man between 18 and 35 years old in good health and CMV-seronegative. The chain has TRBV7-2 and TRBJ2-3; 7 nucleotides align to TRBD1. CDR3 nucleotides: TGTGCCAGCAGCTTAGTGGACCCTGACAGGGTGGAAGCCACAGATACGCAGTATTTT. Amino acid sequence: CASSLVDPDRVEATDTQYF.